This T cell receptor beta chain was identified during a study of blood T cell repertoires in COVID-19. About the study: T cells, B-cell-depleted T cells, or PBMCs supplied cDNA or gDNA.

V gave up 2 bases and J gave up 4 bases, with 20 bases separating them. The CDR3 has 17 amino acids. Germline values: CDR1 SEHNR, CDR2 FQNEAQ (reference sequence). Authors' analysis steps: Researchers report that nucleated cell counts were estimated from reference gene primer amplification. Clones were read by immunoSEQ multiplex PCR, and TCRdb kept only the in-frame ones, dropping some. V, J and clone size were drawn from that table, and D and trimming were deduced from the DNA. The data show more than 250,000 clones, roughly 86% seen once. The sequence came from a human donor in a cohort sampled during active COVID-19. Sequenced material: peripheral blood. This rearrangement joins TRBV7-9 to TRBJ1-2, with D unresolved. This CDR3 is CASSLRSGGPDFYGYTF. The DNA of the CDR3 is TGTGCCAGCAGCTTAAGATCTGGAGGTCCGGATTTCTATGGCTACACCTTC.